One T cell receptor beta chain is described in this entry. This sample stems from a study of blood T cell repertoires in COVID-19. Study summary: The United States, Italy and Spain supplied acute and convalescent COVID-19 samples. The analysed material was cDNA or gDNA that came from T cells, B-cell-depleted T cells, or PBMCs.

V lost 4 bases, J lost 7 bases, and 13 bases stayed unmatched. The CDR3 length is 16 residues. From germline, CDR1 is SGHVS and CDR2 FQNEAQ. Original processing methods: Researchers report that nucleated cell counts were estimated from reference gene primer amplification. TCRdb's table, derived via immunoSEQ multiplex PCR, lists solely in-frame clones and lacks some. V and J calls and clone size come straight from that table; D and trimming were deduced from the DNA. The sample consists of roughly 200,000 clones, about 81% of them appearing once. This clonotype was sampled from a man aged 40-50 years who had recovered from COVID-19. The genes are TRBV7-8 and TRBJ1-2; 9 nucleotides match TRBD1. The specimen sequenced was PBMCs or T cells enriched from blood (not recorded which). CDR3 sequence reads: CASSSLIQGARSGYTF. CDR3 in DNA: TGTGCCAGCAGCTCATTGATACAGGGGGCGCGGAGTGGCTACACCTTC.